The rows below give T cell receptor beta chains drawn from one sample of a study of blood T cell repertoires in COVID-19. Sequencing used immunoSEQ multiplex PCR; TCRdb keeps in-frame clones, though not all of them. Of about 130,000 clones in the sample, roughly 80% are singletons; the top ten hold 1.5% to 2%. Specimen: peripheral blood. Source of these receptors: a man in his 70s with acute or convalescent COVID-19. Both conserved end residues are part of each CDR3. Some rows mark clone size as missing; the rest say once, few, many or name a class of expanded clone.

V | size | CDR3
TRBV13 | - | CASSPGGRGVTTDTQYF
TRBV18 | - | CASSLRTGIGYGYTF
TRBV2 | - | CASSLGGGPQETQYF
TRBV5-8 | - | CASSLGQGLETQYF
TRBV3-1/TRBV3-2 | - | CASSPALGVDAGELFF
TRBV19 | - | CASSIGGQDSWYGYTF
TRBV4-1 | - | CASSVTGVTSTEAFF
TRBV29-1 | few | CSVERAGGPETQYF
TRBV10-1 | - | CASPPYLQGRSYEQYF
TRBV7-7 | - | CASSLIPGYEQYF
TRBV5-1 | - | CASSRTGLDGYTF
TRBV5-1 | - | CASSSLGQRINEKLFF
TRBV24-1 | - | CATSDPTGDNEKLFF
TRBV5-1 | - | CASSLGDSTNEKLFF
TRBV4-1 | - | CASSPREGHSYEQYF
TRBV10-1 | - | CASSVILGELFF
TRBV7-3 | - | CASSVETGGGTEAFF
TRBV3-1/TRBV3-2 | - | CASSQPGQGNEKLFF
TRBV10-2 | - | CASSDRIQGANQPQHF
TRBV5-6 | - | CASRTGSSGANVLTF
TRBV7-9 | - | CASSPRGEWSYGYTF
TRBV19 | few | CASSARDTYTEAFF
TRBV5-1 | - | CASSSQGNTEAFF
TRBV27 | - | CASSFDRGNYNSPLHF
TRBV5-1 | - | CASSVSLATEAFF
TRBV4-1 | - | CASSQDVGPRGYTF
TRBV7-9 | - | CASSLQGGNTEAFF
TRBV2 | - | CAGRDRGYGYTF
TRBV5-1 | - | CASSLGGIGNEQYF
TRBV5-1 | few | CASSLGASQETQYF
TRBV9 | few | CASSVISGSYNEQFF
TRBV3-1/TRBV3-2 | - | CASSREGGSYGYTF
TRBV29-1 | - | CSVESRQGIGGGYTF